What follows describes a single TCR beta chain. Method: immunoSEQ multiplex PCR; TCRdb's copy keeps in-frame clones and lacks some. The sample lists about 83,000 clones, roughly 89% seen once, with roughly 8.4% in the top ten. The CDR3 runs to 14 residues. Germline V gene data show CDR1 as SGHDN and CDR2 as FVKESK. Trimming stripped 6 bases from V and 12 bases from J, with 21 bases between. These data originate in a study of OX40 agonist ivuxolimab in advanced cancers. Sequencing used CD4+ or CD8+ T cells sorted from blood, obtained in a trial of the OX40 agonist ivuxolimab. V gene TRBV14 combines with J gene TRBJ2-1; D is unresolved. The source is an adult with an advanced solid tumor such as melanoma, head and neck, liver or kidney cancer. CDR3 protein: CASSQKGRLGPQFF. The CDR3 DNA reads TGTGCCAGCAGTCAAAAAGGACGCCTTGGGCCGCAGTTCTTC.